A selection of T cell receptor beta chains follows, all from one sample in a study of identical twins. TCRdb ran MiXCR on the 5' RACE reads and lists one entry per CDR3 protein. The sample has fewer than 500,000 distinct CDR3 sequences, 24% seen once; the top ten hold over 2.5%. This sample was also put to use in a study of T cells expressing NK-cell markers.

The sequencing input was CD4+ T cells sorted from blood. The receptors here all came from a woman aged 18 to 35 in good health. CDR3s include the opening cysteine and the closing phenylalanine or tryptophan. The size of a clone is reported for some rows only, either as once, few or many, or as a class for expanded clones.

clone_size	j_call	v_call	cdr3_aa
few	TRBJ1-5	TRBV6-2/TRBV6-3	CASSYIRAPYLGQPQHF
NA	TRBJ2-3	TRBV5-4	CASSVRGGGADTQYF
few	TRBJ2-6	TRBV7-8	CASSPGGGRKSFSGANVLTF
few	TRBJ2-2	TRBV2	CASSRWVLTGELFF
NA	TRBJ1-6	TRBV9	CASSVDSVWGNSPLHF
NA	TRBJ1-1	TRBV12-3/TRBV12-4	CASSLLTGSTEAFF
few	TRBJ2-5	TRBV12-3/TRBV12-4	CASSRSRDNPETQYF
few	TRBJ2-1	TRBV24-1	CATADSYNEQFF
NA	TRBJ2-3	TRBV6-5	CASSSTISGRSRTDTQYF
NA	TRBJ1-4	TRBV6-1	CASSEPGSEKLFF
few	TRBJ2-3	TRBV7-9	CASSDTDTQYF
NA	TRBJ2-7	TRBV12-5	CASGLLAGSYEQYF
NA	TRBJ1-2	TRBV7-2	CASSLGTGTDYGYTF
many	TRBJ1-5	TRBV5-1	CASILDRGQGEHF
NA	TRBJ2-3	TRBV5-4	CASSSRQGTSTDTQYF
NA	TRBJ2-2	TRBV4-1	CASSRTTSGGAGELFF
NA	TRBJ2-7	TRBV5-1	CASSWAGVGEEQYF
NA	TRBJ2-2	TRBV9	CASSVNPRAGGELFF
NA	TRBJ2-3	TRBV7-6	CASSRSDWKTRSDTQYF
NA	TRBJ2-1	TRBV15	CATSRRGSYNEQFF
NA	TRBJ1-1	TRBV5-1	CASSGVRGTEAFF
NA	TRBJ2-7	TRBV20-1	CSARGDSGYEQYF
few	TRBJ2-7	TRBV20-1	CSAGETSEISSYEQYF
few	TRBJ2-1	TRBV7-2	CASSLTRQGDEQFF
NA	TRBJ2-7	TRBV5-1	CASSYNRLSYEQYF
few	TRBJ2-5	TRBV2	CASHRDRGQETQYF
few	TRBJ2-7	TRBV7-2	CASSLVTGGFYEQYF